These T cell receptor beta chains were read from a single sample in a study of molecular identifiers for immune sequencing clone quantification. TCRdb recomputed calls from the PCR reads with MiXCR, one row per CDR3 protein. The sample contains about half a million distinct CDR3 sequences, 25% of which appear only once. Specimen: naive CD8+ T cells from blood, with Jurkat cell RNA spiked in. The receptor source for this set is a human donor in good health. Some libraries in this study had Jurkat cell RNA spiked in. Each CDR3 is given with its conserved first and last residue. D genes are given only for firm matches. The size field is filled for only some rows; it gives once, few, many or a size class.

CDR3nt: TGTGCCAGCTCACCATCCTTCGACAGGGTGTTATACGAGCAGTACTTC; CDR3aa: CASSPSFDRVLYEQYF; abundance: NA; v_gene: TRBV18; d_gene: TRBD1; len: 16; j_gene: TRBJ2-7
CDR3nt: TGTGCCAGCAGTTACCAGGGGGCAGGCGAAAAACTGTTTTTT; CDR3aa: CASSYQGAGEKLFF; abundance: few; v_gene: TRBV6-5; d_gene: TRBD1; len: 14; j_gene: TRBJ1-4
CDR3nt: TGCAGCGTTGAAGAGCGGCGGAACTCCTACGAGCAGTACTTC; CDR3aa: CSVEERRNSYEQYF; abundance: NA; v_gene: TRBV29-1; d_gene: NA; len: 14; j_gene: TRBJ2-7
CDR3nt: TGTGCCAGTAGTATAAGGGTCTCCCTCCAATACAATGAGCAGTTCTTC; CDR3aa: CASSIRVSLQYNEQFF; abundance: NA; v_gene: TRBV19; d_gene: NA; len: 16; j_gene: TRBJ2-1
CDR3nt: TGTGCCAGCAGTTTCGACATAGAGGCTTATGGCTACACCTTC; CDR3aa: CASSFDIEAYGYTF; abundance: NA; v_gene: TRBV27; d_gene: NA; len: 14; j_gene: TRBJ1-2
CDR3nt: TGTGCCAGCAGAGTTATAGCGGGGGGGGTGGATACGCAGTATTTT; CDR3aa: CASRVIAGGVDTQYF; abundance: NA; v_gene: TRBV6-5; d_gene: TRBD2; len: 15; j_gene: TRBJ2-3
CDR3nt: TGTGCCAGCAGCGTAGGACAGTACAATGAGCAGTTCTTC; CDR3aa: CASSVGQYNEQFF; abundance: many; v_gene: TRBV9; d_gene: NA; len: 13; j_gene: TRBJ2-1
CDR3nt: TGTGCCAGCAGCTTGTCGCTAGGGGACATCAAATGGCCGAACACCGGGGAGCTGTTTTTT; CDR3aa: CASSLSLGDIKWPNTGELFF; abundance: NA; v_gene: TRBV5-6; d_gene: NA; len: 20; j_gene: TRBJ2-2
CDR3nt: TGCAGTGCTAGAGGGAGCTACTCGGCCGACTACGAGCAGTACTTC; CDR3aa: CSARGSYSADYEQYF; abundance: NA; v_gene: TRBV20-1; d_gene: NA; len: 15; j_gene: TRBJ2-7
CDR3nt: TGCAGTGCTCGACCAAGACCGGGACAGCTCTACGAGCAGTACTTC; CDR3aa: CSARPRPGQLYEQYF; abundance: NA; v_gene: TRBV20-1; d_gene: TRBD1; len: 15; j_gene: TRBJ2-7
CDR3nt: TGTGCCAGCAGCGGGGGACAGGGGTCCTACGAGCAGTACTTC; CDR3aa: CASSGGQGSYEQYF; abundance: NA; v_gene: TRBV7-9; d_gene: TRBD1; len: 14; j_gene: TRBJ2-7
CDR3nt: TGTGCCACCAGTGATTCACGGGGGTCCTGGGATACGCAGTATTTT; CDR3aa: CATSDSRGSWDTQYF; abundance: NA; v_gene: TRBV24-1; d_gene: NA; len: 15; j_gene: TRBJ2-3
CDR3nt: TGCGCCAGCAGCCAAGATTGGGCGGCTACTAACTATGGCTACACCTTC; CDR3aa: CASSQDWAATNYGYTF; abundance: NA; v_gene: TRBV4-3; d_gene: NA; len: 16; j_gene: TRBJ1-2
CDR3nt: TGTGCCAGCAGTTTTTCCCGCGAGCAGTACTTC; CDR3aa: CASSFSREQYF; abundance: many; v_gene: TRBV12-3/TRBV12-4; d_gene: NA; len: 11; j_gene: TRBJ2-7
CDR3nt: TGTGCCATCAGTGAGGAAGGACAGGTCCAAGAGACCCAGTACTTC; CDR3aa: CAISEEGQVQETQYF; abundance: NA; v_gene: TRBV10-3; d_gene: TRBD1; len: 15; j_gene: TRBJ2-5
CDR3nt: TGTGCCAGCAGCGATGGGAGTCCCCGCTACGAGCAGTACTTC; CDR3aa: CASSDGSPRYEQYF; abundance: NA; v_gene: TRBV11-2; d_gene: NA; len: 14; j_gene: TRBJ2-7
CDR3nt: TGTGCCAGCAGCATAGGACCCTCCTACGAGCAGTACTTC; CDR3aa: CASSIGPSYEQYF; abundance: NA; v_gene: TRBV5-4; d_gene: NA; len: 13; j_gene: TRBJ2-7